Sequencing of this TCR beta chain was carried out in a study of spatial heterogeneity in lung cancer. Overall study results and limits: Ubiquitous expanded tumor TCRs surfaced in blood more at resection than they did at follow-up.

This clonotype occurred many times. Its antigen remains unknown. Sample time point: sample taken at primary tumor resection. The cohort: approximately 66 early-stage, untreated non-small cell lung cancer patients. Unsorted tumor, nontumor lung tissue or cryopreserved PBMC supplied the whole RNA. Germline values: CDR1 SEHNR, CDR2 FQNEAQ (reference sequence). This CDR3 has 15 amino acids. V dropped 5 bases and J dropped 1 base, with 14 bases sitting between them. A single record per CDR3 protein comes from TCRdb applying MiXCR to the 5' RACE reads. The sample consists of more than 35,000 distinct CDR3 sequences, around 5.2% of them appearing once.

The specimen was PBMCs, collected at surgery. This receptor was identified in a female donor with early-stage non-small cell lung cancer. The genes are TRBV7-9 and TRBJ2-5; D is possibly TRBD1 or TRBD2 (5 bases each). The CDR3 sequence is CASSRAPRGQETQYF. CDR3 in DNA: TGTGCCAGCAGCAGGGCCCCGAGGGGCCAAGAGACCCAGTACTTC.